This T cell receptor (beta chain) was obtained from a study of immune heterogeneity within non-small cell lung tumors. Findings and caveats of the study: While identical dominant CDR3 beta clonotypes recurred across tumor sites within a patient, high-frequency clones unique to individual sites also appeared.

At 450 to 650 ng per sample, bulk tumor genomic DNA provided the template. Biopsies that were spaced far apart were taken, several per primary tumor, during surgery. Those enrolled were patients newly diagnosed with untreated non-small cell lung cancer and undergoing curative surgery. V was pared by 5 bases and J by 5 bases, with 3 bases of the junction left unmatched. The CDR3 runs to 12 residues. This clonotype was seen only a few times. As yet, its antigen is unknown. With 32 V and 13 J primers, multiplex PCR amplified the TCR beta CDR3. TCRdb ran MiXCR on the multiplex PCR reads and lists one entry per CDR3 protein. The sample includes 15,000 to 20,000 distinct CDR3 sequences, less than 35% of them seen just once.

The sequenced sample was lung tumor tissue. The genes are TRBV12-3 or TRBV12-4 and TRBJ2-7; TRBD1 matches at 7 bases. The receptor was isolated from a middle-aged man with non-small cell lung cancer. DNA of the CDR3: TGTGCCAGCAGTCTAGGGGGCCACGAGCAGTACTTC. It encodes CASSLGGHEQYF.